This entry is about one T cell receptor (beta chain). Its target is not known. This entry comes from a study of OX40 agonist ivuxolimab in advanced cancers. Overall study findings and caveats: Among T cells, CD8+ cells averaged more expanded clones than CD4+ cells.

Data came from immunoSEQ multiplex PCR; TCRdb stores just in-frame clones and leaves some out. The table includes some 64,000 clones, roughly nine tenths detected once. Germline V gene data show CDR1 as MNHEY and CDR2 as SMNVEV (reference sequence). The CDR3 is made up of 14 amino acids. V lost 9 bases and J lost 4, with 18 bases in between. The TCR originated in an adult with an advanced solid tumor such as melanoma, head and neck, liver or kidney cancer. This specimen consisted of CD4+ or CD8+ T cells sorted from blood, obtained in a trial of the OX40 agonist ivuxolimab. The genes are TRBV27 and TRBJ1-1, with D possibly being TRBD1 (5 bases). CDR3 in amino acids: CASGVGVTGTEAFF. As DNA, the CDR3 is TGTGCCAGTGGGGTAGGGGTCACGGGCACTGAAGCTTTCTTT.